One T cell receptor (beta chain) is described in this entry. This sample was taken from a study of sequential checkpoint blockade in melanoma. At the level of the study: 85 to 95 pretreatment tumor DNA samples were TCRβ immunosequenced.

TCRdb's copy holds only in-frame clones and misses some; the assay was immunoSEQ multiplex PCR. The sample holds about 7,900 clones, about a quarter seen once. Treatment described: randomized to nivolumab then ipilimumab (arm A) or the reverse (arm B). The CDR3 is 18 amino acids. Germline V CDR1 and CDR2: KGHSH, LQKENI. Trimming at V came to 5 bases and at J to 5 bases, leaving 17 bases not matched to a gene. The chain joins TRBV18 to TRBJ2-5; TRBD1 aligns across 10 bases. Sequenced here: tumor tissue (inferred from file names), sampled from a patient given nivolumab and ipilimumab in sequence. The TCR comes from a human donor with melanoma. The chain's CDR3 is CASSWTGTGAIVLETQYF. The CDR3 bases are TGTGCCAGCTCATGGACCGGGACAGGGGCGATTGTGCTCGAGACCCAGTACTTC. The full variable domain, in which reference TRBV18 and TRBJ2-5 provide the parts outside the CDR3, is NAGVMQNPRHLVRRRGQEARLRCSPMKGHSHVYWYRQLPEEGLKFMVYLQKENIIDESGMPKERFSAEFPKEGPSILRIQQVVRGDSAAYFCASSWTGTGAIVLETQYFGPGTRLLVL.